This T cell receptor beta chain was profiled in a study of a mutant IDH1 vaccine in newly diagnosed glioma (dated by TCRdb to about 2021). About the full investigation: Patients received eight vaccinations in weeks 1, 3, 5, 7, 11, 15, 19 and 23, corresponding to visits V03 through V10. Of the roughly 33 treated patients, around 62% were male and around 40% were female, and the mean age was approximately 41 years. Longitudinal TCRB deep sequencing was performed for 25 to 30 treated patients wherever samples were available for exploratory analyses. Six visits were used for peripheral blood collection: V03 (baseline), V05, V07, V10, V12 and V13. Vaccination began 4-6 weeks after radiotherapy alone, or alongside temozolomide cycles in the chemotherapy-containing groups. Before enrollment, most patients had been given radiochemotherapy with temozolomide as standard therapy, while the rest had received either radiotherapy alone or temozolomide alone. The study at large found these results: Immune responses induced by the vaccine were seen in over 80% of patients across multiple MHC alleles. The authors noted that analyses of patient blood samples could not be reproduced because of sample limitations. No apparent relationship was observed between pseudoprogression and alterations in the top peripheral T cell clonotypes detected by TCRB sequencing. Availability determined which PBMC samples were chosen for TCRB deep sequencing.

This specimen's time point label, per the study, means: week 5, during vaccination. A 20-mer mutant IDH1 peptide at 300 micrograms in Montanide made up each vaccine dose, which was injected subcutaneously together with topical imiquimod. The donors had newly diagnosed IDH1-mutant astrocytomas of WHO grade 3 or 4 that showed loss of nuclear ATRX. The samples were drawn from NOA16, a multicentre, single-arm, open-label phase I trial in Germany that tested a mutant IDH1 peptide vaccine in humans for the first time. Genomic DNA for TCRB sequencing was isolated from EDTA blood with the DNeasy Blood and Tissue Kit. The germline V gene (reference sequence) yields SGHNT for CDR1 and YYREEE for CDR2. The CDR3 holds 14 amino acids from the cysteine to the phenylalanine. Only the CDR3 region is kept as DNA, spanning 42 bases read in frame from base 1. At the junction V is shortened by 4 bases and J by 2 bases, with 12 bases in between.

To note about this clone: What this receptor recognizes is not known. No quality values exist for individual bases; no much larger clone is one base distant.

Libraries were prepared through the immunoSEQ multiplex PCR assay. Following the manufacturer's protocol, the hsTCRB Kit was used to amplify rearranged TCR beta chain sequences. An Illumina MiSeq was used to sequence the TCRB libraries. As for how the authors treated the data: Demultiplexing, trimming and gene mapping were performed with the kit vendor's proprietary platform. This immuneACCESS table, as held by TCRdb, lists in-frame sequences with V and J called but not all clones. Of the missing ones, under half trace to an unresolved V gene in checked studies; the others have no known cause. That table supplies the V and J calls and clone size; D and trimming were determined from the DNA. Here the sample has about 38,000 clones; about four fifths occur a single time. The biggest ten clones account for more than 5.5% of the sample.

The chain joins TRBV5-4 to TRBJ2-5, with the identity of the D gene unclear. This specimen was PBMCs, taken from a glioma patient whose treatment included an IDH1 peptide vaccine. The origin of this receptor is a man aged 40-50 years with glioma. The base sequence is TGTGCCAGCAGCGTGAAGGCGCTACAAGAGACCCAGTACTTC. Its protein is CASSVKALQETQYF.